This T cell receptor beta chain was recorded in a study of blood T cell repertoires in COVID-19. In the study overall: PBMCs, B-cell-depleted T cells, or T cells provided the cDNA or gDNA that made up the material.

Generated by immunoSEQ multiplex PCR, the TCRdb table keeps only in-frame clones and is missing some. The sample has 150,000 to 200,000 clones, 90% to 95% seen once. This clone came up a few times. Trimming shortened V by 5 bases and J by 0 bases, and 11 bases separated the two germline ends. The CDR3 contains 15 residues. Germline values: CDR1 LGHNT, CDR2 FRNRAP. The chain carries TRBV12-5 and TRBJ2-1, with D possibly matching TRBD1 (6 bases). Specimen: peripheral blood. The origin of this receptor is a woman aged 45 to 65 with acute or convalescent COVID-19. CDR3 loop: CASGPGANSYNEQFF. CDR3 DNA: TGTGCTAGTGGTCCAGGGGCAAACTCCTACAATGAGCAGTTCTTC.